One and the same sample provided the 9 T cell receptor beta chains below, sequenced in a study of T cell changes during pregnancy in multiple sclerosis. Sequencing used immunoSEQ multiplex PCR; TCRdb keeps in-frame clones, though not all of them. This table holds over 80,000 clones, approximately 92% found once. The source material was peripheral blood, sampled in the third trimester of pregnancy. These receptors originate from a female donor in good health, enrolled as a control in a pregnancy study.

The chain couples TRBV5-1 to TRBJ2-7, with D perhaps TRBD2 (5 bases). V was trimmed by 0 bases and J by 7 bases, leaving 11 bases between them. Per germline, CDR1 SGHRS and CDR2 YFSETQ. The CDR3 totals 13 residues. CDR3 protein: CASSLGTGMEQYF. CDR3 coding DNA: TGCGCCAGCAGCTTGGGGACGGGGATGGAGCAGTACTTC. Combining the CDR3 with reference TRBV5-1 and TRBJ2-7 gives the whole variable domain KAGVTQTPRYLIKTRGQQVTLSCSPISGHRSVSWYQQTPGQGLQFLFEYFSETQRNKGNFPGRFSGRQFSNSRSEMNVSTLELGDSALYLCASSLGTGMEQYFGPGTRLTVT.

This clone was observed once. The chain links TRBV6-1 to TRBJ1-5, with 9 positions matching TRBD1. From germline, CDR1 is MNHNS and CDR2 SASEGT. CDR3 length equals 16 residues. With 0 bases clipped from V and 7 bases from J, the junction kept 7 bases outside the gene matches. In DNA form, the CDR3 reads TGTGCCAGCAGTGAAGCTGGACAGGGGAGTGGGCAGCCCCAGCATTTT. As protein: CASSEAGQGSGQPQHF.

CDR3: CASSPLSGYGYTF. CDR3 coding DNA: TGTGCCAGCAGCCCCCTTTCCGGCTATGGCTACACCTTC. The rearrangement joins TRBV2 to TRBJ1-2; no clear D. Per the germline V gene, CDR1 is SNHLY and CDR2 is FYNNEI. V was clipped by 6 bases and J by 4 bases, with 12 bases between them. This CDR3 has 13 residues.

V is TRBV6-5 and J is TRBJ2-7; a possible D gene is TRBD1 (5 bases). There are 11 residues in the CDR3. Trimming shortened V by 6 bases and J by 2 bases, and 5 bases separated the two germline ends. The germline V gene encodes CDR1 MNHEY and CDR2 SVGAGI. CDR3 sequence (DNA): TGTGCCAGCAGACAGGCCTACGAGCAGTACTTC. This gives the protein CASRQAYEQYF.

The gene calls are TRBV5-1 and TRBJ2-2, with TRBD2 as a possible D gene (5 bases). V lost 4 bases and J lost 6, with 13 bases in between. Germline V gene data show CDR1 as SGHRS and CDR2 as YFSETQ. CDR3 length: 14 residues. DNA of the CDR3: TGCGCCAGCAGCCCCGGTCGAGGGTCCGGGGAGCTGTTTTTT. Translating gives CASSPGRGSGELFF.

The J gene is TRBJ1-4, the V gene TRBV7-2, with D maybe TRBD1 (5 bases). Between the trimmed V and J ends, which lost 5 bases and 11 bases, there was a span of 12 bases. This CDR3 contains 12 residues. CDR1 SGHTA and CDR2 FQGNSA come from the germline V gene. CDR3 residues: CASSATRVKLFF. DNA for the CDR3: TGTGCCAGCAGCGCCACCAGGGTGAAACTGTTTTTT.

The V and J genes are TRBV14 and TRBJ1-5, with 8 positions matching TRBD1. J gave up 0 bases and V 0 bases, and 7 bases lay outside the gene matches. This CDR3 has 18 amino acids. CDR1 SGHDN and CDR2 FVKESK come from the germline V gene. The CDR3 DNA follows: TGTGCCAGCAGCCAAGATCTTCGGACAGGGAATAGCAATCAGCCCCAGCATTTT. Translating gives CASSQDLRTGNSNQPQHF.

The V call is TRBV25-1, the J call TRBJ2-5; a weak D match, TRBD1 (7 bases). V lost 8 bases to trimming and J lost 7 bases, with 17 bases between them. Germline lookup yields CDR1 MGHDK and CDR2 SYGVNS. The CDR3 has 13 amino acids. This CDR3 reads CASGQGGRVTQYF. The CDR3, as DNA: TGTGCCAGCGGTCAGGGGGGACGGGTGACCCAGTACTTC.

The rearrangement joins TRBV6-5 to TRBJ2-3, with D perhaps TRBD2 (6 bases). Trimming took 2 bases from V and 4 from J, leaving 16 bases between them. CDR3 length equals 16 residues. CDR1 is MNHEY, CDR2 SVGAGI, per germline. The CDR3 DNA reads as TGTGCCAGCAGTTACGGAGGGGCGGCTTTAGCAGATACGCAGTATTTT. Its protein is CASSYGGAALADTQYF.